The clone carrying this TCR beta chain was seen once. Recruited during active infection, patients (from Seattle) were subsequently followed longitudinally. V gave up 6 bases and J gave up 9 bases; unmatched junction bases: 10. Per germline, CDR1 MNHEY and CDR2 SVGAGI. The CDR3 has 15 residues. Clones were sequenced by immunoSEQ multiplex PCR, and TCRdb holds only the in-frame ones, with some missing. The profile shows 220,000 or so clones, more than 85% of them singletons. The sample originates from a study of blood T cell repertoires in COVID-19. Study details: The United States, Italy and Spain supplied acute and convalescent COVID-19 samples. PBMCs, B-cell-depleted T cells, or T cells were the source of the cDNA or gDNA that made up the material.

Sequencing was performed on peripheral blood. The chain joins TRBV6-5 to TRBJ1-6; TRBD1 agrees at 8 bases. The receptor was isolated from a woman between 45 and 60 years old with COVID-19, enrolled during active disease. CDR3 bases: TGTGCCAGCAGCCTCGGCCGACAGGGGAGTTCACCCCTCCACTTT. Its protein product is CASSLGRQGSSPLHF.